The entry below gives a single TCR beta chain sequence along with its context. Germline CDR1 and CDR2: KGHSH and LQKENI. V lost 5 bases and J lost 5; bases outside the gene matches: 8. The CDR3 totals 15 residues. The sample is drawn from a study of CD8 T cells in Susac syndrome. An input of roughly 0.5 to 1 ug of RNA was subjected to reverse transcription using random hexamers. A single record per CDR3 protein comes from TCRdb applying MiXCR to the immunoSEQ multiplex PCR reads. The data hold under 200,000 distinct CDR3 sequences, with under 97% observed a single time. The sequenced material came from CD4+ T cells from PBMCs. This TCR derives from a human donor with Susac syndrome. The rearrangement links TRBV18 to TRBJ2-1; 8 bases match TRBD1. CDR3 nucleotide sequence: TGTGCCAGCTCAAAAGGACAGGGTTTCCACAATGAGCAGTTCTTC. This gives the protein CASSKGQGFHNEQFF.